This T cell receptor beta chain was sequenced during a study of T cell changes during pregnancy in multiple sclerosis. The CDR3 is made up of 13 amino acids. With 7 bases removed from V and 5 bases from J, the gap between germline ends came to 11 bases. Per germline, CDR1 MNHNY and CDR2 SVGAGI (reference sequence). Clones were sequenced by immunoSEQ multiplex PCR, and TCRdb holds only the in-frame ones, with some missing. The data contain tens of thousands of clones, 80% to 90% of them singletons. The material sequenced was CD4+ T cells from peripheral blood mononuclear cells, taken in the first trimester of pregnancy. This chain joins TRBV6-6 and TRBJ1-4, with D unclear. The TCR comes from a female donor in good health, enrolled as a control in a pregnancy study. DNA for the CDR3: TGTGCCAGCACGGCGGCGCAAAATGAAAAACTGTTTTTT. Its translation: CASTAAQNEKLFF.